Listed here are 7 T cell receptor beta chains from one sample, sequenced in a study of T cells in Graves' hyperthyroidism and ophthalmopathy. RNA transcripts served as the template for amplifying TCR beta CDR3 regions. TCR CDR3 underwent first-round RT-PCR with the HTBI primer set. MiXCR, applied by TCRdb to the multiplex PCR reads, yields one record per CDR3 protein. The table lists under 400,000 distinct CDR3 sequences, approximately 13% of them singletons. The specimen was blood. These receptors were taken from a woman aged 18-29 years with Graves' hyperthyroidism.

This clonotype was found many times. The chain links TRBV6-4 to TRBJ2-1; perhaps D is TRBD1 or TRBD2 (6 bases each). Germline V gene lookup returns CDR1 MRHNA and CDR2 SNTAGT. Between the trimmed V and J ends, which lost 6 bases and 7 bases, there was a span of 22 bases. CDR3 length equals 16 residues. The CDR3 here is CASSLNHRGLKNEQFF. DNA of the CDR3: TGTGCCAGCAGCCTTAACCATCGGGGGCTCAAGAATGAGCAGTTCTTC.

The chain recombines TRBV20-1 with TRBJ1-3; D might be TRBD1 (6 bases). There are 17 residues in the CDR3. Trimming shortened V by 2 bases and J by 0 bases, and 17 bases separated the two germline ends. CDR1 and CDR2 from the germline V gene are DFQATT and SNEGSKA (reference sequence). CDR3 protein: CSARPRPGHNSGNTIYF. CDR3 coding DNA: TGCAGTGCTAGACCTCGTCCGGGACATAACTCTGGAAACACCATATATTTT.

In this sample, this clonotype turned up many times. J is TRBJ2-2 and V is TRBV5-6; D remains ambiguous. Germline CDR1 reads SGHDT; CDR2 reads YYEEEE. The V and J ends lost 1 base and 0 bases respectively, with 7 bases between them. The CDR3 loop spans 15 amino acids. This chain's CDR3 is CASSLLGANTGELFF. The CDR3 bases are TGTGCCAGCAGCTTGTTGGGCGCGAACACCGGGGAGCTGTTTTTT.

This clonotype was counted between two and nine times. The genes are TRBV4-1 and TRBJ2-1; TRBD2 agrees at 7 bases. Per the germline V gene, CDR1 is MGHRA and CDR2 is YSYEKL. The CDR3 length is 17 residues. J was trimmed by 5 bases and V by 0 bases; bases with no gene match: 10. The CDR3 loop reads CASSQEPRASGHNEQFF. The CDR3, as DNA: TGCGCCAGCAGCCAAGAACCAAGGGCTAGCGGCCACAATGAGCAGTTCTTC.

This clonotype was seen ten or more times. One end of the junction varies from germline; a read error may be responsible. The J gene is TRBJ2-5, the V gene TRBV5-8; D remains ambiguous. The CDR3 length is 13 residues. From germline, CDR1 is SGHTS and CDR2 YDEGEE. CDR3 residues: CASTLGRKETQYF. In nucleotides, the CDR3 is TGTGCCAGCACCTTGGGCAGAAAAGAGACCCAGTACTTC.

This clonotype was detected ten times or more. The rearrangement links TRBV10-3 to TRBJ1-1; no firm D call. Deletions cut 0 bases from V and 3 bases from J, with 11 bases between. The CDR3 is 15 residues long. Germline CDR1 is ENHRY and CDR2 is SYGVKD. The CDR3 loop is CAISESPGGDTEAFF. Here the CDR3 DNA reads TGTGCCATCAGTGAGTCCCCGGGCGGGGACACTGAAGCTTTCTTT.

The chain is built from TRBV10-3 and TRBJ1-4; D unresolved. The V and J ends lost 1 base and 6 bases respectively, with 12 bases between them. The CDR3 loop spans 15 amino acids. Germline V gene data show CDR1 as ENHRY and CDR2 as SYGVKD. This chain's CDR3 is CAISEFEKAYEKLFF. The CDR3 nucleotides read TGTGCCATCAGTGAGTTTGAAAAGGCGTATGAAAAACTGTTTTTT.